The 12 T cell receptor beta chains below come from one sample, sequenced in a study of read filtering for tumor transcriptome and immune sequencing. The library was built from 400 ng RNA with molecular barcoded adaptors for alpha/delta and beta/gamma chains. TCRdb passed the reads through MiXCR, listing each CDR3 protein once. The data hold approximately 980 distinct CDR3 sequences, with approximately 82% observed a single time. Material: a population of CD138-negative cells sorted from bone marrow. Source of these receptors: a donor aged 40 or over with multiple myeloma. This table probably holds off-target reads from a library built for another chain.

The J gene is TRBJ2-3, the V gene TRBV25-1, with D unresolved. The length of the CDR3 is 15 residues. Trimming cost V 3 bases and J 0 bases, with 10 bases left between them. The germline V gene has CDR1 MGHDK and CDR2 SYGVNS. CDR3 DNA: TGTGCCAGCAGTGATCCAAGCATCAGCACAGATACGCAGTATTTT. Encoded protein: CASSDPSISTDTQYF.

The genes are TRBV6-1 and TRBJ2-1; 7 nucleotides agree with TRBD1. CDR1 MNHNS and CDR2 SASEGT come from the germline V gene. This CDR3 has 14 amino acids. V dropped 6 bases and J dropped 7; count of bases not matched to a gene: 9. The DNA of the CDR3 is TGTGCCAGCAGGGCCGAGGGGGCGATTAATGAGCAGTTCTTC. Translating gives CASRAEGAINEQFF.

CDR3 nucleotides: TGTGCCAGCAGCTTCGAATGGGGGGAGCTGTTTTTT. Protein: CASSFEWGELFF. V is TRBV7-6 and J is TRBJ2-2; no reliable D call. CDR3 size: 12 residues. Germline CDR1 is SGHVS and CDR2 is FNYEAQ. With 3 bases removed from V and 8 bases from J, the gap between germline ends came to 7 bases.

The chain combines TRBV10-3 with TRBJ2-7; 10 nucleotides match TRBD2. The CDR3 extends over 17 amino acids. Trimming removed 4 bases from V and 3 bases from J; junction bases left unmatched: 12. Germline CDR1 reads ENHRY; CDR2 reads SYGVKD. The CDR3 is CAISVTTSGLFFYEQYF. In DNA form, the CDR3 reads TGTGCCATCAGTGTTACGACTAGCGGGCTATTCTTCTACGAGCAGTACTTC.

This clonotype is labeled as large. The chain carries TRBV20-1 and TRBJ2-1, with 7 nucleotides matching TRBD2. The CDR3 loop spans 12 amino acids. J gave up 6 bases and V 6 bases, and 5 bases lay outside the gene matches. Germline V gene lookup returns CDR1 DFQATT and CDR2 SNEGSKA (reference sequence). The CDR3 spells CSALRTSNEQFF. The CDR3 coding sequence is TGCAGTGCCCTCCGGACTAGCAATGAGCAGTTCTTC.

This chain uses TRBV29-1 with TRBJ1-1; TRBD1 matches 8 bases. The CDR3 extends over 13 amino acids. With 6 bases clipped from V and 7 bases from J, the junction kept 10 bases outside the gene matches. CDR1 and CDR2 from the germline V gene are SQVTM and ANQGSEA. This CDR3 reads CSVRGTGGLEAFF. CDR3 nucleotide sequence: TGCAGCGTGCGCGGGACAGGAGGCCTTGAAGCTTTCTTT.

The chain combines TRBV18 with TRBJ2-7; TRBD1 matches 8 bases. The CDR3 spans 14 residues. The J segment lost 6 bases and the V segment lost 2 bases, leaving 6 bases of the junction unmatched. The germline CDR1 and CDR2 sequences are KGHSH and LQKENI. The CDR3 DNA follows: TGTGCCAGCTCACCAAGTCCAGGGGGCTTCGAGCAGTACTTC. It is translated as CASSPSPGGFEQYF.

This chain joins TRBV14 and TRBJ1-6, with no clear D. This CDR3 is built from 13 residues. Germline V CDR1 and CDR2: SGHDN, FVKESK. With 0 bases removed from V and 14 bases from J, the gap between germline ends came to 11 bases. The CDR3 here is CASSQDHGLALHF. CDR3 DNA sequence: TGTGCCAGCAGCCAAGATCACGGGCTAGCCCTCCACTTT.

V is TRBV20-1 and J is TRBJ2-3; no clear D. V shed 0 bases and J shed 3 bases, with 10 bases lying between them. Germline V gene sequence: CDR1 DFQATT, CDR2 SNEGSKA (reference sequence). The CDR3 spans 14 residues. DNA for the CDR3: TGCAGTGCTAGAGACCACCTTCAAACAGATACGCAGTATTTT. Protein sequence: CSARDHLQTDTQYF.

CDR3 sequence reads: CSASDNEQFF. CDR3 nucleotide sequence: TGCAGTGCTAGCGACAATGAGCAGTTCTTC. The V and J genes are TRBV20-1 and TRBJ2-1; no definite D call. Trimming took 3 bases from V and 5 from J, leaving 2 bases between them. The germline CDR1 and CDR2 sequences are DFQATT and SNEGSKA (reference sequence). The CDR3 is 10 residues long.

This sequence joins TRBV18 and TRBJ2-1; D tentatively reads TRBD1 or TRBD2 (5 bases each). Germline CDR1 reads KGHSH; CDR2 reads LQKENI. This CDR3 comprises 14 residues. The V and J ends lost 1 base and 10 bases respectively, with 14 bases between them. DNA for the CDR3: TGTGCCAGCTCACCACTACTAGAGGGGATCGAGCAGTTCTTC. Amino acids: CASSPLLEGIEQFF.

This chain joins TRBV13 and TRBJ2-7, with a weak D call TRBD1 (5 bases). Germline V gene sequence: CDR1 PRHDT, CDR2 FYEKMQ (reference sequence). Trimming stripped 5 bases from V and 1 base from J, with 9 bases between. The CDR3 is made up of 13 amino acids. The CDR3 is CASSRQRSYEQYF. As DNA, the CDR3 is TGTGCCAGCAGCCGACAGAGATCCTACGAGCAGTACTTC.